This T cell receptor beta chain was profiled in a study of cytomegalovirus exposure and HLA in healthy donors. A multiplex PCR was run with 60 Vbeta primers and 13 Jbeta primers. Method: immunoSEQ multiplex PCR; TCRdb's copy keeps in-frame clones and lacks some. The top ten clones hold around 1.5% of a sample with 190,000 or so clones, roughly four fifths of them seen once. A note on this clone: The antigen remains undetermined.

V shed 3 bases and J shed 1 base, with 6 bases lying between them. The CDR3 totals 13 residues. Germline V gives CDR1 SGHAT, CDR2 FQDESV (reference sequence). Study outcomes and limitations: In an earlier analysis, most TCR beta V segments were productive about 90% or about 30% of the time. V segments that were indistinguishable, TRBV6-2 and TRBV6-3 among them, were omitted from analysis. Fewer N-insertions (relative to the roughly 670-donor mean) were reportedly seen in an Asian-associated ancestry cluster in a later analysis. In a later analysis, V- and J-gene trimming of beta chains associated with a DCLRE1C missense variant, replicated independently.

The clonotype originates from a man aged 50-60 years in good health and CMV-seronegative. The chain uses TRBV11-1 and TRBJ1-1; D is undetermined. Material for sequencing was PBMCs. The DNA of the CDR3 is TGTGCCAGCAGCTTTTCTCGGAACACTGAAGCTTTCTTT. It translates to CASSFSRNTEAFF.